A selection of T cell receptor beta chains follows, all from one sample in a study of CD8 T cells in ankylosing spondylitis. TCRdb analysed the 5' RACE reads with MiXCR anew, one entry per CDR3 protein. The data contain 700,000 or so distinct CDR3 sequences, over 15% of them singletons. The sample comprised blood, either unsorted or a sorted T cell fraction (not recorded which). These receptors all stem from a male donor with ankylosing spondylitis. Both conserved end residues are part of each CDR3. Fields, in order: CDR3 length, J gene, clone size, V gene, D gene, CDR3 DNA, CDR3 protein. D genes are given only for firm matches. The size field is filled for only some rows; it gives once, few, many or a size class.

>16|TRBJ2-5|NA|TRBV11-2|TRBD2
TGTGCCAGCAGGTCGGAGGGAGGGATATTCCAAGAGACCCAGTACTTC
CASRSEGGIFQETQYF
>15|TRBJ1-2|few|TRBV20-1|TRBD1
TGCAGTGCCGTCGCCCCCGGGACAGCTAACTATGGCTACACCTTC
CSAVAPGTANYGYTF
>14|TRBJ2-7|many|TRBV29-1|TRBD1
TGCAGCGTCGTGGGACAGGGGGACTCCTACGAGCAGTACTTC
CSVVGQGDSYEQYF
>15|TRBJ2-1|NA|TRBV7-2|TRBD1
TGTGCCAGCAGCTTAAGGGGACAGGTGAATAATGAGCAGTTCTTC
CASSLRGQVNNEQFF
>15|TRBJ1-1|NA|TRBV3-1|NA
TGTGCCAGCAGCCAGAGACAGACTAAGAACACTGAAGCTTTCTTT
CASSQRQTKNTEAFF
>16|TRBJ2-6|NA|TRBV29-1|NA
TGCAGCGTTGAATCGGGTTCGGGCTCTGGGGCCAACGTCCTGACTTTC
CSVESGSGSGANVLTF
>16|TRBJ2-1|NA|TRBV5-1|TRBD1
TGCGCCAGCAGCTTGGCCGGGACAGGGGGCTATAATGAGCAGTTCTTC
CASSLAGTGGYNEQFF
>13|TRBJ2-2|NA|TRBV20-1|NA
TGCAGTGCTAGGGACTACTTTACCGGGGAGCTGTTTTTT
CSARDYFTGELFF
>16|TRBJ2-5|NA|TRBV5-1|TRBD2
TGCGCCAGCAGCTTTACCGGGACTAGCGGCATAGAGACCCAGTACTTC
CASSFTGTSGIETQYF
>15|TRBJ2-5|NA|TRBV7-9|TRBD2
TGTGCCAGCAGCCAGGGACTAGCGGGAAGGGAGACCCAGTACTTC
CASSQGLAGRETQYF
>14|TRBJ2-2|few|TRBV5-1|NA
TGCGCCAGCAGATTCGGGCTTACCACCGGGGAGCTGTTTTTT
CASRFGLTTGELFF
>11|TRBJ2-3|many|TRBV27|NA
TGTGCCAGCAGTAGAGAAGATACGCAGTATTTT
CASSREDTQYF
>16|TRBJ1-1|NA|TRBV7-3|NA
TGTGCCAGCAGCTTAACCCGAAGGGGGTCGAACACTGAAGCTTTCTTT
CASSLTRRGSNTEAFF
>15|TRBJ2-1|few|TRBV20-1|TRBD1
TGCAGTGCTAGTTTAGGGACAGCCAGTAACAATGAGCAGTTCTTC
CSASLGTASNNEQFF
>16|TRBJ1-1|NA|TRBV19|NA
TGTGCCAGTAGTGACCCTCTGGGCAGGGAGAACACTGAAGCTTTCTTT
CASSDPLGRENTEAFF
>15|TRBJ1-1|NA|TRBV5-1|NA
TGCGCCAGCTTTCACAGGTTTGGCGCGGACACTGAAGCTCTCTTT
CASFHRFGADTEALF
>14|TRBJ1-3|NA|TRBV4-1|TRBD1
TGCGCCAGCAGCCTTATGACAGGGGGAAACACCATATATTTT
CASSLMTGGNTIYF
>14|TRBJ2-7|few|TRBV12-3/TRBV12-4|TRBD2
TGTGCCAGCAGTTTATACGGGAGGGCCGTCGAGCAGTACTTC
CASSLYGRAVEQYF
>15|TRBJ1-1|NA|TRBV5-1|NA
TGCGCCAGCAGCCTGATGTCGGTCAGCGACACTGAAGCTTTCTTT
CASSLMSVSDTEAFF
>15|TRBJ2-3|NA|TRBV20-1|NA
TGCAGTGCTAGAGATTCAAGGGGGGGCCAAGATACGCAGTATTTT
CSARDSRGGQDTQYF
>14|TRBJ1-1|few|TRBV12-3/TRBV12-4|NA
TGTGCCAGCAGTCCCTCCGGGGGACCGTCCTTAGCTTTCTTT
CASSPSGGPSLAFF
>15|TRBJ2-7|once|TRBV11-2|NA
TGTGCCAGCAGCTTAGATTACGGGATGGGCAACGAGCAGTACTTC
CASSLDYGMGNEQYF
>16|TRBJ2-7|few|TRBV6-5|TRBD1
TGTGCCAGCAGTTACTCAGGGACAGGGCCCTCCTACGAGCAGTACTTC
CASSYSGTGPSYEQYF
>12|TRBJ1-2|NA|TRBV15|NA
TGTGCCACCAGCACAAACAGGGTGGGCTACACCTTC
CATSTNRVGYTF
>17|TRBJ2-2|NA|TRBV9|TRBD2
TGTGCCAGCAGCGTGTTAGCGGGAGGGCCGGGCACCGGGGAGCTGTTTTTT
CASSVLAGGPGTGELFF
>13|TRBJ1-5|few|TRBV7-2|NA
TGTGCCAGCAGCGTCAGGGGAGGGCAGCCCCAGCATTTT
CASSVRGGQPQHF
>13|TRBJ1-6|few|TRBV10-1|NA
TGCGCCAGCAGTGTTAATCCTGGTTCACCCCTCCACTTT
CASSVNPGSPLHF
>16|TRBJ2-5|NA|TRBV21-1|NA
TGTGCCAGCAGCGGAGGAACTAGCGGTTCCCAAGAGACCCAGTACTTC
CASSGGTSGSQETQYF
>15|TRBJ2-1|NA|TRBV28|NA
TGTGCCAGCAGTTTGAGTAGCGGACGTTCTTGGGAGCAGTTCTTC
CASSLSSGRSWEQFF
>15|TRBJ1-5|few|TRBV7-8|TRBD1
TGTGCCAGCAGCTTTTCTGACAGGGTTGGTCAGCCCCAGCATTTT
CASSFSDRVGQPQHF
>14|TRBJ1-4|few|TRBV6-1|NA
TGTGCCAGCAGCACGACACTAACTAATGAAAAACTGTTTTTT
CASSTTLTNEKLFF
>16|TRBJ2-1|NA|TRBV2|TRBD1
TGTGCCAGCAGTGCGCCCGGGACAGGGGTTAGCAATGAGCAGTTCTTC
CASSAPGTGVSNEQFF
>18|TRBJ2-3|few|TRBV11-2|TRBD2
TGTGCCAGCAGCTTAGATGGGACTAGCGGGACTGGCACAGATACGCAGTATTTT
CASSLDGTSGTGTDTQYF
>16|TRBJ2-2|few|TRBV12-3/TRBV12-4|TRBD2
TGTGCCAGCAACCTGGGACTAGCGGGAGAAACCGGGGAGCTGTTTTTT
CASNLGLAGETGELFF
>15|TRBJ1-1|few|TRBV18|NA
TGTGCCAGCTCACCACTTGGCAGCCTGAACACTGAAGCTTTCTTT
CASSPLGSLNTEAFF
>13|TRBJ1-2|NA|TRBV29-1|TRBD1
TGCAGCGCCCTCCGGACAGGGGGCGAAGGCTACACCTTC
CSALRTGGEGYTF
>14|TRBJ2-5|NA|TRBV9|NA
TGTGCCAGCAGCCCGCAAAGCGGGCAAGAGACCCAGTACTTC
CASSPQSGQETQYF
>13|TRBJ2-7|few|TRBV24-1|NA
TGTGCCACCAGTGAATTGCCGGGTCGCGAGCAGTACTTC
CATSELPGREQYF
>16|TRBJ2-2|NA|TRBV4-1|TRBD2
TGCGCCAGCAGCCAGTCACGGACTAGCGACACCGGGGAGCTGTTTTTT
CASSQSRTSDTGELFF
>16|TRBJ2-3|NA|TRBV10-3|NA
TGTGCCATCAGTGAGTCGTCCCGGGCAGGCACAGATACGCAGTATTTT
CAISESSRAGTDTQYF
>15|TRBJ1-6|few|TRBV28|TRBD1
TGTGCCAGCAAACAATCACAGGGGGCCAGTTCACCCCTCCACTTT
CASKQSQGASSPLHF
>12|TRBJ2-7|NA|TRBV29-1|TRBD2
TGCAGCGTTGCGGGGGGCTCCTACGAGCAGTACTTC
CSVAGGSYEQYF
>19|TRBJ1-4|few|TRBV4-2|NA
TGTGCCAGCAGCCAAGACAACTCGGGGGCAGGGGCAACTAATGAAAAACTGTTTTTT
CASSQDNSGAGATNEKLFF
>20|TRBJ1-3|NA|TRBV11-1|NA
TGTGCCAGCAGCTTACCAGGACAGTCTGGATCAGGCGATTCCGGAAACACCATATATTTT
CASSLPGQSGSGDSGNTIYF
>17|TRBJ2-3|NA|TRBV20-1|TRBD1
TGCAGTGCTAGAGACCTCACAACCCGACAGGGGGCAGATACGCAGTATTTT
CSARDLTTRQGADTQYF
>16|TRBJ2-5|NA|TRBV5-1|TRBD1
TGCGCCAGCAGCTTGGCGGCAGGGGGCGCGGGAGAGACCCAGTACTTC
CASSLAAGGAGETQYF
>14|TRBJ2-7|few|TRBV12-3/TRBV12-4|NA
TGTGCCAGCAGTCCACTTGGACACTCCTACGAGCAGTACTTC
CASSPLGHSYEQYF
>14|TRBJ2-2|few|TRBV12-3/TRBV12-4|NA
TGTGCCAGCAGTTCAAGAAAATGGACCGGGGAGCTGTTTTTT
CASSSRKWTGELFF
>18|TRBJ2-1|few|TRBV4-3|TRBD1
TGCGCCAGCAGCCAAGATATGGTCGGGCAGGGGGCGTCCAATGAGCAGTTCTTC
CASSQDMVGQGASNEQFF